Presented here are 9 T cell receptor beta chains from one specimen sequenced in a study of blood T cell repertoires in COVID-19. Sequencing was performed with immunoSEQ multiplex PCR; in TCRdb, only in-frame clones are kept and a portion is missing. The data show about 42,000 clones, with 85% seen just once and around 5% held by the top ten. Sequencing was performed on peripheral blood. The receptors stem from a man in his forties or fifties with active COVID-19.

The chain carries TRBV30 and TRBJ2-7; 7 bases align to TRBD2. The CDR3 spans 15 residues. The V and J ends lost 5 bases and 5 bases, in that order; junction bases with no gene match: 15. From germline, CDR1 is GTSNPN and CDR2 SVGIG (reference sequence). CDR3 coding DNA: TGTGCCTGGGACGGAAAGGACGTAGCGGGCCACGAGCAGTACTTC. It is translated as CAWDGKDVAGHEQYF.

V usage is TRBV7-9 and J usage is TRBJ1-2, with TRBD1 matching over 10 bases. Germline-derived CDR1 and CDR2 are SEHNR and FQNEAQ (reference sequence). CDR3 size: 14 residues. The V segment lost 1 base and the J segment 8 bases; nucleotides outside the gene matches: 4. The CDR3 DNA is TGTGCCAGCAGCTTAGTGGGACAGGGGATGGGCTACACCTTC. Translation gives CASSLVGQGMGYTF.

The chain links TRBV19 to TRBJ1-2, with 7 bases fitting TRBD1. The CDR3 is made up of 15 amino acids. Germline V CDR1 and CDR2: LNHDA, SQIVND (reference sequence). The V gene end was trimmed by 9 bases and the J gene end by 4 bases; junction bases not matched to a gene: 14. CDR3 region: CASRPPGGQVYGYTF. The CDR3 bases are TGTGCCAGCAGACCCCCAGGGGGGCAGGTCTATGGCTACACCTTC.

This chain joins TRBV6-5 and TRBJ1-4; D remains ambiguous. The CDR3 is made up of 15 amino acids. Per the germline V gene, CDR1 is MNHEY and CDR2 is SVGAGI. V shed 5 bases and J shed 2 bases, with 12 bases lying between them. Here the CDR3 DNA reads TGTGCCAGCAGTCGACTGACGGGTACTAATGAAAAACTGTTTTTT. It encodes CASSRLTGTNEKLFF.

This rearrangement joins TRBV6-5 to TRBJ1-4; tentative D call: TRBD1 (6 bases). CDR1 is MNHEY and CDR2 is SVGAGI in the germline V gene. The V end lost 2 bases, the J end lost 3 bases, and 7 bases lay between the germline ends. The CDR3 runs 14 residues. The CDR3 region is CASSYTGPNEKLFF. The CDR3, as DNA: TGTGCCAGCAGTTACACAGGGCCTAATGAAAAACTGTTTTTT.

Concerning this clone itself: Distinct nucleotide sequences in the sample also encode this CDR3. V gene TRBV29-1 combines with J gene TRBJ2-5; D is undetermined. Germline V gene data show CDR1 as SQVTM and CDR2 as ANQGSEA. The CDR3 length is 12 residues. Trimming shortened V by 3 bases and J by 4 bases, and 9 bases separated the two germline ends. For the CDR3, the DNA is TGCAGCGTTGACTTCGGTGGAGAGACCCAGTACTTC. Translated, it gives CSVDFGGETQYF.

The V call is TRBV5-1, the J call TRBJ1-2; TRBD1 matches 7 bases. This CDR3 has 13 residues. Germline V gives CDR1 SGHRS, CDR2 YFSETQ. J was trimmed by 8 bases and V by 0 bases; bases with no gene match: 4. The CDR3 here is CASSLGGDRGYTF. The CDR3, as DNA: TGCGCCAGCAGCTTGGGCGGGGACAGAGGCTACACCTTC. The variable domain in full, with the rest retrieved from reference TRBV5-1 and TRBJ1-2, is KAGVTQTPRYLIKTRGQQVTLSCSPISGHRSVSWYQQTPGQGLQFLFEYFSETQRNKGNFPGRFSGRQFSNSRSEMNVSTLELGDSALYLCASSLGGDRGYTFGSGTRLTVV.

The J gene is TRBJ1-5, the V gene TRBV12-5, with D perhaps TRBD1 (5 bases). CDR1 is LGHNT and CDR2 is FRNRAP in the germline V gene. The CDR3 is made up of 15 amino acids. Trimming pared 1 base from V and 4 bases from J, leaving 11 bases between. CDR3 bases: TGTGCTAGTGGTTTGGCCGGGGGGGGGAATCAGCCCCAGCATTTT. This translates into CASGLAGGGNQPQHF. Using reference TRBV12-5 and TRBJ1-5 for the parts outside the CDR3, the full variable domain is DARVTQTPRHKVTEMGQEVTMRCQPILGHNTVFWYRQTMMQGLELLAYFRNRAPLDDSGMPKDRFSAEMPDATLATLKIQPSEPRDSAVYFCASGLAGGGNQPQHFGDGTRLSIL.

This clone was detected a few times. This chain joins TRBV2 and TRBJ2-7; the match to TRBD1 covers 9 bases. The CDR3 loop spans 16 amino acids. Germline CDR1 SNHLY, CDR2 FYNNEI. After removal of 3 bases from V and 0 bases from J, the junction contained 6 bases not matched to a gene. Here the CDR3 DNA reads TGTGCCAGCAGTGACGACGGGACAGGGCCCTCCTACGAGCAGTACTTC. Amino acid sequence: CASSDDGTGPSYEQYF. Together with reference TRBV2 and TRBJ2-7, the CDR3 gives the full variable domain: EPEVTQTPSHQVTQMGQEVILRCVPISNHLYFYWYRQILGQKVEFLVSFYNNEISEKSEIFDDQFSVERPDGSNFTLKIRSTKLEDSAMYFCASSDDGTGPSYEQYFGPGTRLTVT.